The clone carrying this T cell receptor (beta chain) was detected ten times or more. No antigen is known for it. Using its own MiXCR run on the 5' RACE reads, TCRdb lists one record per CDR3 protein. In the table there are tens of thousands of distinct CDR3 sequences, about 4.6% of which are singletons. Stated time point: sample taken at primary tumor resection. No cell sorting; template was whole RNA from tumor, lung tissue or PBMC. The donors were fewer than 80 patients with non-small cell lung cancer that was early-stage and untreated. The sample originates from a study of spatial heterogeneity in lung cancer. This CDR3 is 14 amino acids long. Trimming removed 5 bases from V and 5 bases from J; junction bases left unmatched: 8. CDR1 is DFQATT and CDR2 is SNEGSKA in the germline V gene (reference sequence). Findings and limits, study-wide: Resection saw ubiquitous expanded tumor TCRs appear in blood more than follow-up did.

The TCR was taken from a male donor with early-stage non-small cell lung cancer. The rearrangement uses TRBV20-1 and TRBJ2-5; 10 nucleotides line up with TRBD1. The starting material was PBMCs, obtained at surgery. CDR3 in amino acids: CSASGTGEGETQYF. The CDR3 DNA follows: TGCAGTGCTTCTGGGACAGGGGAGGGGGAGACCCAGTACTTC.